This paragraph reports one TCR beta chain. No antigen is known for it. This sample was taken from a study of siplizumab effects on memory and regulatory T cells. Broader study findings: Relative to controls at 25% to 30%, mappable alloreactive CD4+ clones exhibited a mean Treg-derived proportion of approximately 68% with siplizumab.

V shed 4 bases and J shed 5 bases, with 15 bases lying between them. Germline V gene sequence: CDR1 MNHEY, CDR2 SMNVEV (reference sequence). The CDR3 covers 14 residues. The repertoire was sequenced with immunoSEQ multiplex PCR; TCRdb's copy has only in-frame clones and lacks some. The sample has tens of thousands of clones; approximately 93% are singletons. The sample was CD8+ T cells sorted from blood. The receptor comes from a human donor in good health. The chain is built from TRBV27 and TRBJ2-7; D may match TRBD1 or TRBD2 (5 bases each). The CDR3 sequence is CASSSLPGTHEQYF. CDR3 nucleotides: TGTGCCAGCAGTTCCCTCCCAGGGACCCACGAGCAGTACTTC.